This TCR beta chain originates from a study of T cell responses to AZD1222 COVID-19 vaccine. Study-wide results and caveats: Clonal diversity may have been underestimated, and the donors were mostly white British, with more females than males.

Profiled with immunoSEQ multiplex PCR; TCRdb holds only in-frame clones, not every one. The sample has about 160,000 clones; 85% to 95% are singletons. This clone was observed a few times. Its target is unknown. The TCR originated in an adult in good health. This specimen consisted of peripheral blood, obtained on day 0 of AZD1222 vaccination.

The CDR3 DNA is TGTGCCAGCAGTCCGGGACACTCGAACACTGAAGCTTTCTTT. It yields the protein CASSPGHSNTEAFF. This chain joins TRBV2 and TRBJ1-1, with D possibly being TRBD1 (6 bases). This CDR3 spans 14 amino acids. V gave up 5 bases and J gave up 1 base, with 11 bases separating them. Per the germline V gene, CDR1 is SNHLY and CDR2 is FYNNEI.